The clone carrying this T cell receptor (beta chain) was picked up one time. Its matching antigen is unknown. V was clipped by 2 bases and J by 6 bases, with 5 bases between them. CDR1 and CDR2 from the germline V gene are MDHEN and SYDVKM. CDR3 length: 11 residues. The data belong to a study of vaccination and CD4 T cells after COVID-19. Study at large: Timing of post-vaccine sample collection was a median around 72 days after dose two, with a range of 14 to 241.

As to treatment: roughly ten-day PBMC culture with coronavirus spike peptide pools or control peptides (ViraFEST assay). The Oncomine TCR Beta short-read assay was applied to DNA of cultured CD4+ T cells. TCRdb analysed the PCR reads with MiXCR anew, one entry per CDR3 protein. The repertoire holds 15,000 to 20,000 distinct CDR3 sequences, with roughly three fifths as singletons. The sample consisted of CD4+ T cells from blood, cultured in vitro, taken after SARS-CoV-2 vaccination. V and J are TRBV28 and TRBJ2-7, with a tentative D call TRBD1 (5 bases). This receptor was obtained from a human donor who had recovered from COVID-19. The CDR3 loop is CASSLGAEQYF. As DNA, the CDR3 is TGTGCCAGCAGTTTAGGGGCCGAGCAGTACTTC.